These 26 T cell receptor beta chains share one sample of origin, sequenced in a study of blood T cell repertoires in COVID-19. Data came from immunoSEQ multiplex PCR; TCRdb stores just in-frame clones and leaves some out. Of 150,000 to 200,000 clones in the sample, around 83% were seen once. Sample: peripheral blood. The receptor set was obtained from a woman in her seventies with COVID-19, enrolled during active disease.

The V and J genes are TRBV7-9 and TRBJ1-1; D is unresolved. The CDR3 runs 11 residues. V dropped 5 bases and J dropped 8 bases, with 9 bases sitting between them. The V gene's germline CDR1 is SEHNR and CDR2 FQNEAQ (reference sequence). CDR3 protein: CASSTNREAFF. The DNA of the CDR3 is TGTGCCAGCAGCACCAACAGAGAAGCTTTCTTT. Full variable domain (missing parts from reference TRBV7-9 and TRBJ1-1): DTGVSQNPRHKITKRGQNVTFRCDPISEHNRLYWYRQTLGQGPEFLTYFQNEAQLEKSRLLSDRFSAERPKGSFSTLEIQRTEQGDSAMYLCASSTNREAFFGQGTRLTVV.

The chain combines TRBV28 with TRBJ1-3; D gene ambiguous. Germline CDR1 is MDHEN and CDR2 is SYDVKM. Trimming cost V 2 bases and J 6 bases, with 8 bases left between them. The CDR3 loop spans 13 amino acids. CDR3 nucleotide sequence: TGTGCCAGCAGTTTAACCAGTGAAAACACCATATATTTT. This gives the protein CASSLTSENTIYF.

The chain carries TRBV5-1 and TRBJ1-5, with TRBD1 as a possible D gene (5 bases). The germline gives CDR1 SGHRS, CDR2 YFSETQ. The CDR3 runs 16 residues. The ends were cut back, 4 bases at V and 6 bases at J, with 20 bases in the middle. CDR3 in amino acids: CASSLSPGGGAQPQHF. DNA of the CDR3: TGCGCCAGCAGCCTGTCGCCGGGGGGAGGGGCTCAGCCCCAGCATTTT. Combining the CDR3 with reference TRBV5-1 and TRBJ1-5 gives the whole variable domain KAGVTQTPRYLIKTRGQQVTLSCSPISGHRSVSWYQQTPGQGLQFLFEYFSETQRNKGNFPGRFSGRQFSNSRSEMNVSTLELGDSALYLCASSLSPGGGAQPQHFGDGTRLSIL.

The chain has TRBV28 and TRBJ2-7, with 7 bases fitting TRBD1. The CDR3 has 13 residues. V shed 6 bases and J 3 bases; nucleotides not matched to a gene: 5. The germline V gene has CDR1 MDHEN and CDR2 SYDVKM. In DNA form, the CDR3 reads TGTGCCAGCAGGAAGGGGGCCATCTACGAGCAGTACTTC. It specifies CASRKGAIYEQYF.

This rearrangement joins TRBV5-1 to TRBJ1-6; perhaps TRBD1 as D (5 bases). V dropped 1 base and J dropped 10 bases, with 12 bases sitting between them. Looked up from germline, CDR1 is SGHRS and CDR2 is YFSETQ. The length of the CDR3 is 14 residues. CDR3 amino acids: CASSLSDGGSPLHF. CDR3 sequence (DNA): TGCGCCAGCAGCTTGTCGGACGGGGGATCACCCCTCCACTTT.

CDR3 protein: CASSPPTGWDYGYTF. CDR3 nucleotide sequence: TGTGCCAGCTCACCACCGACAGGGTGGGACTATGGCTACACCTTC. The chain uses TRBV18 and TRBJ1-2, with 7 positions matching TRBD1. Germline CDR1 reads KGHSH; CDR2 reads LQKENI. The CDR3 covers 15 residues. The J segment lost 3 bases and the V segment lost 0 bases, leaving 4 bases of the junction unmatched.

The chain recombines TRBV7-2 with TRBJ2-7; 15 bases line up with TRBD2. CDR3 length equals 14 residues. With 4 bases clipped from V and 10 bases from J, the junction kept 5 bases outside the gene matches. CDR1 is SGHTA and CDR2 is FQGNSA in the germline V gene. CDR3 DNA: TGTGCCAGCAGCTCGGGGACTAGCGGGAGGCTCCAGTACTTC. This translates into CASSSGTSGRLQYF. Combining the CDR3 with reference TRBV7-2 and TRBJ2-7 gives the whole variable domain GAGVSQSPSNKVTEKGKDVELRCDPISGHTALYWYRQSLGQGLEFLIYFQGNSAPDKSGLPSDRFSAERTGGSVSTLTIQRTQQEDSAVYLCASSSGTSGRLQYFGPGTRLTVT.

This sequence joins TRBV28 and TRBJ2-3; 10 nucleotides line up with TRBD1. Germline V gene sequence: CDR1 MDHEN, CDR2 SYDVKM. Trimming took 9 bases from V and 1 from J; bases not matched to a gene: 7. CDR3 length: 15 amino acids. The DNA for the CDR3 is TGTGCCAGTCCACCCGACAGGGGGCGCACAGATACGCAGTATTTT. This codes for CASPPDRGRTDTQYF.

V gene TRBV24-1 combines with J gene TRBJ2-3, with a possible D match to TRBD2 (5 bases). V was clipped by 6 bases and J by 9 bases, with 9 bases between them. Germline-derived CDR1 and CDR2 are KGHDR and SFDVKD. The CDR3 sequence is 11 residues long. CDR3 bases: TGTGCCACCAGTTTCTCGGGGACGCAGTATTTT. Translated: CATSFSGTQYF.

This clone was recorded once. V and J are TRBV5-1 and TRBJ2-1; maybe TRBD2 (5 bases). V shed 4 bases and J shed 5 bases, with 13 bases lying between them. Germline CDR1 SGHRS, CDR2 YFSETQ. The CDR3 consists of 14 residues. CDR3 region: CASSQSAANNEQFF. Written as DNA, the CDR3 is TGCGCCAGCAGCCAGTCAGCGGCCAACAATGAGCAGTTCTTC. The full variable domain, its missing parts supplied by reference TRBV5-1 and TRBJ2-1, is KAGVTQTPRYLIKTRGQQVTLSCSPISGHRSVSWYQQTPGQGLQFLFEYFSETQRNKGNFPGRFSGRQFSNSRSEMNVSTLELGDSALYLCASSQSAANNEQFFGPGTRLTVL.

The genes are TRBV28 and TRBJ1-5; 8 bases match TRBD1. V was pared by 5 bases and J by 6 bases, with 6 bases of the junction left unmatched. The CDR3 contains 14 residues. The germline V gene has CDR1 MDHEN and CDR2 SYDVKM. The CDR3 DNA follows: TGTGCCAGCAGTGCAACGACAGGGGCTCAGCCCCAGCATTTT. Amino acid sequence: CASSATTGAQPQHF. Full variable domain (outside the CDR3, taken from reference TRBV28 and TRBJ1-5): DVKVTQSSRYLVKRTGEKVFLECVQDMDHENMFWYRQDPGLGLRLIYFSYDVKMKEKGDIPEGYSVSREKKERFSLILESASTNQTSMYLCASSATTGAQPQHFGDGTRLSIL.

The CDR3 protein is CASSLLYGTGELFF. In DNA, the CDR3 is TGTGCCAGCAGCTTGCTGTACGGGACCGGGGAGCTGTTTTTT. This chain joins TRBV5-4 and TRBJ2-2; D gene ambiguous. There are 14 residues in the CDR3. The V gene lost 1 base and the J gene lost 5 bases, with 9 bases spanning the gap. Looked up from germline, CDR1 is SGHNT and CDR2 is YYREEE (reference sequence).

This chain joins TRBV7-2 and TRBJ2-5; D is unclear. Germline CDR1 is SGHTA and CDR2 is FQGNSA. The V end was cut by 5 bases, the J end by 2 bases, with 9 bases between. The CDR3 covers 13 residues. CDR3 loop: CASSTSRQETQYF. CDR3 nucleotide sequence: TGTGCCAGCAGCACCTCGAGACAAGAGACCCAGTACTTC.

DNA of the CDR3: TGTGCCAGTACAGGAACCACCGGGGAGCTGTTTTTT. Protein sequence: CASTGTTGELFF. The V gene is TRBV19, the J gene TRBJ2-2; no firm D call. The CDR3 is 12 amino acids. Trimming cost V 7 bases and J 4 bases, with 7 bases left between them. Germline loops: CDR1 LNHDA, CDR2 SQIVND (reference sequence).

The genes are TRBV6-6 and TRBJ2-1; D is perhaps TRBD1 (6 bases). This CDR3 region has 12 residues. CDR1 and CDR2 from the germline V gene are MNHNY and SVGAGI (reference sequence). Trimming stripped 6 bases from V and 10 bases from J, with 13 bases between. The CDR3 DNA follows: TGTGCCAGCAGCTCCCAGGGGACAGAGCAGTTCTTC. This gives the protein CASSSQGTEQFF.

The chain has TRBV29-1 and TRBJ1-2; D perhaps matches TRBD1 (6 bases). The CDR3 length is 13 residues. Germline lookup yields CDR1 SQVTM and CDR2 ANQGSEA. Trimming removed 4 bases from V and 4 bases from J, with 13 bases in between. The CDR3, as DNA: TGCAGCGTTGTTAAGACAGGCCCCTATGGCTACACCTTC. Translated: CSVVKTGPYGYTF.

This rearrangement joins TRBV7-9 to TRBJ1-2, with 7 bases that match TRBD1. J was trimmed by 7 bases and V by 5 bases; bases with no gene match: 13. CDR3 length equals 15 residues. In germline, CDR1 is SEHNR, CDR2 FQNEAQ (reference sequence). DNA for the CDR3: TGTGCCAGCAGCCCACGGGACAGTCCCCGTCTTGGCTACACCTTC. Protein sequence: CASSPRDSPRLGYTF.

In its sample, this clone was seen a few times. The V gene is TRBV28, the J gene TRBJ2-5, with a possible D match to TRBD2 (6 bases). The germline CDR1 and CDR2 sequences are MDHEN and SYDVKM. The CDR3 consists of 14 residues. V was clipped by 3 bases and J by 6 bases, with 14 bases between them. The CDR3 DNA follows: TGTGCCAGCAGTTTGGAGGGGAAGGGAAAGACCCAGTACTTC. Its protein product is CASSLEGKGKTQYF.

The V call is TRBV16, the J call TRBJ1-2; D may be TRBD1 (6 bases). The V gene's germline CDR1 is KGHSY and CDR2 FQNENV. The CDR3 is 12 residues long. Trimming shortened V by 4 bases and J by 9 bases, and 12 bases separated the two germline ends. The CDR3 sequence: CASSPIGGRYTF. CDR3 coding DNA: TGTGCCAGCAGCCCTATAGGGGGTCGCTACACCTTC.

This chain joins TRBV25-1 and TRBJ2-3; the match to TRBD2 covers 8 bases. CDR3 length: 16 amino acids. Germline V gene sequence: CDR1 MGHDK, CDR2 SYGVNS. Losses at the gene ends were 2 bases for V and 3 bases for J; bases not matched to a gene: 7. This CDR3 reads CASSEAGGKGTDTQYF. CDR3 coding DNA: TGTGCCAGCAGTGAAGCGGGGGGTAAAGGTACAGATACGCAGTATTTT. Combining the CDR3 with reference TRBV25-1 and TRBJ2-3 gives the whole variable domain EADIYQTPRYLVIGTGKKITLECSQTMGHDKMYWYQQDPGMELHLIHYSYGVNSTEKGDLSSESTVSRIRTEHFPLTLESARPSHTSQYLCASSEAGGKGTDTQYFGPGTRLTVL.

V is TRBV19 and J is TRBJ2-3, with 11 bases matching TRBD2. CDR1 and CDR2 (germline): LNHDA, SQIVND (reference sequence). The CDR3 covers 15 residues. The V and J ends lost 5 bases and 5 bases, in that order; junction bases with no gene match: 6. CDR3 sequence: CASSVNSGRGDTQYF. Here the CDR3 DNA reads TGTGCCAGTAGTGTAAATAGCGGGAGGGGAGATACGCAGTATTTT.

The V call is TRBV5-1, the J call TRBJ2-1; 7 bases are a match to TRBD2. V trimming: 0 bases; J trimming: 8 bases; junction bases outside the gene matches: 5. The germline V gene has CDR1 SGHRS and CDR2 YFSETQ. This CDR3 comprises 14 residues. The CDR3 DNA reads TGCGCCAGCAGCTTGGCCGGGACTACGGATGAGCAGTTCTTC. Its protein product is CASSLAGTTDEQFF. Variable domain in full (rest from reference TRBV5-1 and TRBJ2-1): KAGVTQTPRYLIKTRGQQVTLSCSPISGHRSVSWYQQTPGQGLQFLFEYFSETQRNKGNFPGRFSGRQFSNSRSEMNVSTLELGDSALYLCASSLAGTTDEQFFGPGTRLTVL.

The chain employs TRBV19 and TRBJ1-5, with 10 bases lining up with TRBD1. This CDR3 region has 17 residues. The germline gives CDR1 LNHDA, CDR2 SQIVND (reference sequence). Trimming at V came to 7 bases and at J to 0 bases, leaving 9 bases not matched to a gene. CDR3 sequence reads: CASIKTTGGYSNQPQHF. CDR3 sequence (DNA): TGTGCCAGTATAAAAACGACAGGGGGCTATAGCAATCAGCCCCAGCATTTT.

A few counts support this clone. The chain couples TRBV7-9 to TRBJ1-4; maybe TRBD1 (6 bases). Between the trimmed V and J ends, which lost 4 bases and 7 bases, there was a span of 25 bases. The CDR3 length is 18 residues. Germline V gives CDR1 SEHNR, CDR2 FQNEAQ (reference sequence). CDR3 in amino acids: CASSSGYSQQGWFEKLFF. The DNA of the CDR3 is TGTGCCAGCAGCTCGGGTTACAGTCAACAGGGTTGGTTTGAAAAACTGTTTTTT.

The chain joins TRBV10-3 to TRBJ2-1; 8 positions match TRBD2. The CDR3 has 17 residues. The germline V gene encodes CDR1 ENHRY and CDR2 SYGVKD. V trimming: 4 bases; J trimming: 2 bases; junction bases outside the gene matches: 10. CDR3 sequence reads: CAISGGGSAGAYNEQFF. CDR3 nucleotides: TGTGCCATCAGTGGGGGGGGTTCAGCGGGAGCCTACAATGAGCAGTTCTTC.

The CDR3 DNA reads as TGTGCCAGCAGCTTGGAACCCCAGGCCCTCTACGAGCAGTACTTC. This encodes CASSLEPQALYEQYF. The chain employs TRBV5-5 and TRBJ2-7, with unresolved D. The CDR3 runs 15 residues. Germline CDR1 reads SGHKS; CDR2 reads YYEKEE (reference sequence). Trimming shortened V by 0 bases and J by 3 bases, and 13 bases separated the two germline ends.